A selection of T cell receptor beta chains follows, all from one sample in a study of blood T cell repertoires in COVID-19. This table comes from immunoSEQ multiplex PCR, and its TCRdb copy is limited to in-frame clones, with some not included. The table includes around 280,000 clones, about 90% detected once. Sequencing used peripheral blood. These receptors were taken from a woman aged 25-40 years with COVID-19, enrolled during active disease. The CDR3 runs from the conserved cysteine through the conserved F or W. A D gene is named only where the DNA matches it firmly. Size is omitted from some rows. Given values are once, few, many or a class for expanded clones.

d_gene	v_gene	j_gene	len	abundance	CDR3nt	CDR3aa
TRBD1	TRBV9	TRBJ1-2	15	-	TGTGCCAGCAGCATCGGACAGGGGGCAGGGTATGGCTACACCTTC	CASSIGQGAGYGYTF
-	TRBV3-1/TRBV3-2	TRBJ1-4	16	-	TGTGCCAGCAGCCAGGTCACGGGAGAAGATAATGAAAAACTGTTTTTT	CASSQVTGEDNEKLFF
-	TRBV3-1/TRBV3-2	TRBJ2-5	13	-	TGTGCCAGCAGCCAAGAGGGGGCGGAGACCCAGTACTTC	CASSQEGAETQYF
-	TRBV19	TRBJ2-7	13	-	TGTGCCAGTAGTGTGACAGGAGGACACGAGCAGTACTTC	CASSVTGGHEQYF
-	TRBV7-2	TRBJ2-3	15	-	TGTGCCAGCAGCCTAGGAGCGGGTACGGCAGATACGCAGTATTTT	CASSLGAGTADTQYF
-	TRBV5-5	TRBJ1-5	15	-	TGTGCCAGCAGCTCCGTTTTAAGGAGGAATCAGCCCCAGCATTTT	CASSSVLRRNQPQHF
-	TRBV6-1	TRBJ1-5	19	-	TGTGCCAGCAGTGAACCCCTTGGTACAGTTATCTATAGCAATCAGCCCCAGCATTTT	CASSEPLGTVIYSNQPQHF
TRBD1	TRBV5-5	TRBJ1-2	17	-	TGTGCCAGCAGCTTGGCCCCCGACCCGACAGGGCCCTATGGCTACACCTTC	CASSLAPDPTGPYGYTF
-	TRBV19	TRBJ1-1	14	-	TGTGCCAGTAGTATAGAAGGGGGAACCTTTGAAGCTTTCTTT	CASSIEGGTFEAFF
-	TRBV6-5	TRBJ1-2	13	-	TGTGCCAGCAGCCAGACAGGTTCGGGTGGCTACACCTTC	CASSQTGSGGYTF
-	TRBV12-3/TRBV12-4	TRBJ2-5	13	-	TGTGCCAGCAGGCAGGGGCTGCCGGAGACCCAGTACTTC	CASRQGLPETQYF
-	TRBV5-4	TRBJ1-6	15	few	TGTGCCAGCAGCTTGAAATCGGGGAGCGGTTCACCCCTCCACTTT	CASSLKSGSGSPLHF
TRBD1	TRBV7-6	TRBJ1-6	15	-	TGTGCCAGCAGCACTCTGACAGGGGGAGATTCACCCCTCCACTTT	CASSTLTGGDSPLHF
-	TRBV12-3/TRBV12-4	TRBJ1-1	11	-	TGTGCCAGCAGTTTTGGGCCTGAAGCTTTCTTT	CASSFGPEAFF
-	TRBV7-9	TRBJ1-1	15	-	TGTGCCAGCAGCTTTATGGGACAAGGAAGCACTGAAGCTTTCTTT	CASSFMGQGSTEAFF
-	TRBV24-1	TRBJ1-1	13	-	TGTGCCACCAGGGACACAGGGTCGGCTGAAGCTTTCTTT	CATRDTGSAEAFF
TRBD1	TRBV2	TRBJ1-2	12	-	TGTGCCGGGGGACAGGGGGACTATGGCTACACCTTC	CAGGQGDYGYTF
-	TRBV19	TRBJ2-5	12	-	TGTGCCAGTAGTACCACAAAAGAGACCCAGTACTTC	CASSTTKETQYF
TRBD1	TRBV5-1	TRBJ2-7	14	-	TGCGCCAGCACCGGACAGGGGATCCCCTACGAGCAGTACTTC	CASTGQGIPYEQYF
-	TRBV15	TRBJ1-2	17	few	TGTGCCACCAGCAGAGATCTTACGACACTGACTAACTATGGCTACACCTTC	CATSRDLTTLTNYGYTF
TRBD2	TRBV3-1/TRBV3-2	TRBJ2-1	17	-	TGTGCCAGCAGCCAAGGACAGACTAGCGGGGCGGTTGGAGAGCAGTTCTTC	CASSQGQTSGAVGEQFF
-	TRBV5-1	TRBJ1-3	16	-	TGCGCCAGCAGCTTGGGTTTAGTGGTCTCTGGAAACACCATATATTTT	CASSLGLVVSGNTIYF
TRBD2	TRBV11-2	TRBJ2-3	14	-	TGTGCCAGCAGCTTTAGCGGGGGGGGAGGTACGCAGTATTTT	CASSFSGGGGTQYF
TRBD1	TRBV4-1	TRBJ1-6	15	-	TGCGCCAGCAGCCAATGGACAGGGAGTGGGTCACCCCTCCACTTT	CASSQWTGSGSPLHF
TRBD1	TRBV25-1	TRBJ1-1	15	-	TGTGCCAGCAGTGTCCCAAGACAGGGGTCTACTGAAGCTTTCTTT	CASSVPRQGSTEAFF
TRBD2	TRBV7-9	TRBJ2-7	16	-	TGTGCCAGCAGCAAAAGCGGGGTCCCCACCTCCTACGAGCAGTACTTC	CASSKSGVPTSYEQYF
TRBD2	TRBV2	TRBJ2-2	18	once	TGTGCCAGCAGTGAGTGGCTAGCGGGTTTCGCGAACACCGGGGAGCTGTTTTTT	CASSEWLAGFANTGELFF
TRBD1	TRBV3-1/TRBV3-2	TRBJ2-1	14	-	TGTGCCAGCACTGAGGGGACAGGGGTCAATGAGCAGTTCTTC	CASTEGTGVNEQFF
-	TRBV5-1	TRBJ1-5	14	-	TGCGCCAGCAGCTTGGAAGCCGGGACACGGTCCCAGCATTTT	CASSLEAGTRSQHF
-	TRBV6-5	TRBJ1-4	16	-	TGTGCCAGCAGTTACTCGATCCAGTCAACTAATGAAAAACTGTTTTTT	CASSYSIQSTNEKLFF
TRBD2	TRBV4-1	TRBJ2-1	14	-	TGCGCCAGCAGCCGTAGCGGGGGGAACAATGAGCAGTTCTTC	CASSRSGGNNEQFF
TRBD1	TRBV5-5	TRBJ2-7	14	-	TGTGCCAGCAGCTTTGGACAGGGGTCCTACGAGCAGTACTTC	CASSFGQGSYEQYF
-	TRBV9	TRBJ2-2	14	once	TGTGCCAGCAGCGTAGCTTGGGGCGGCGGGGAGCTGTTTTTT	CASSVAWGGGELFF
TRBD2	TRBV3-1/TRBV3-2	TRBJ2-3	15	-	TGTGCCAGCAGCCTTCGTGGGGGGGACACAGATACGCAGTATTTT	CASSLRGGDTDTQYF
-	TRBV5-6	TRBJ2-5	13	once	TGTGCCAGCAGCATAAGCGTAAAAGAGACCCAGTACTTC	CASSISVKETQYF
-	TRBV2	TRBJ2-1	15	-	TGTGCCAGCAGTGACACGAAGAGCTCCTACAATGAGCAGTTCTTC	CASSDTKSSYNEQFF
-	TRBV6-1	TRBJ2-2	13	once	TGTGCCAGCAGTGAAGAACGGCACAGGAGGCTGTTTTTT	CASSEERHRRLFF
TRBD2	TRBV9	TRBJ2-1	19	once	TGTGCCAGCAGCGTTGGGACCGGGGGGGTATCATCTTGGGGCAATGAGCAGTTCTTC	CASSVGTGGVSSWGNEQFF
TRBD1	TRBV3-1/TRBV3-2	TRBJ1-2	15	-	TGTGCCAGCAGCCAAGAGAGGGACAGGGCTTATGGCTACACCTTC	CASSQERDRAYGYTF
TRBD1	TRBV11-1	TRBJ1-6	16	-	TGTGCCAGCAGCGTGACAGGGGAGTCCTATAATTCACCCCTCCACTTT	CASSVTGESYNSPLHF